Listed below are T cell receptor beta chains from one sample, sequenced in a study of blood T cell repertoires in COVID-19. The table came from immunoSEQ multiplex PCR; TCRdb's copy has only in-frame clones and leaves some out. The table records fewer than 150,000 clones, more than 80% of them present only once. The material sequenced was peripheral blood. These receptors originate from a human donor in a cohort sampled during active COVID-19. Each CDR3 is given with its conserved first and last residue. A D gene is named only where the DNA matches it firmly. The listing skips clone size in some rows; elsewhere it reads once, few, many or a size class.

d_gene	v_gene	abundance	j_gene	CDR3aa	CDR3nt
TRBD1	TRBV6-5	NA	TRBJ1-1	CASSYSTGGVQAFF	TGTGCCAGCAGTTACTCGACAGGGGGGGTTCAAGCTTTCTTT
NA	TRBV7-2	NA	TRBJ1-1	CASSQRGRGAFF	TGTGCCAGCAGCCAAAGGGGCCGTGGGGCTTTCTTT
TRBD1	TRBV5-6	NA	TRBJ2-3	CASSSTGGTDTQYF	TGTGCCAGCAGCTCTACAGGGGGGACAGATACGCAGTATTTT
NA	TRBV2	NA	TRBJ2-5	CASTVGRSETQYF	TGTGCCAGCACTGTGGGGCGGTCAGAGACCCAGTACTTC
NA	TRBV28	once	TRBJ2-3	CASMRASTDTQYF	TGTGCCAGCATGAGGGCCTCTACAGATACGCAGTATTTT
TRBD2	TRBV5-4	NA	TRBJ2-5	CASSPGGETQYF	TGTGCCAGCAGCCCGGGAGGCGAGACCCAGTACTTC
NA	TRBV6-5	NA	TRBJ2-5	CASSYSTAGVLETQYF	TGTGCCAGCAGTTATAGCACGGCAGGGGTTTTAGAGACCCAGTACTTC
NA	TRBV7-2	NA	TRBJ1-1	CASSEMGGGYTEAFF	TGTGCCAGCAGCGAAATGGGGGGGGGCTATACTGAAGCTTTCTTT
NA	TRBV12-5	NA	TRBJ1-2	CASGLVRGTGYTF	TGTGCTAGTGGTTTGGTACGCGGGACTGGCTACACCTTC
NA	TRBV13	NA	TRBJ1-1	CASSLVGRLSVAFF	TGTGCCAGCAGCTTAGTGGGCAGGTTGAGTGTGGCTTTCTTT
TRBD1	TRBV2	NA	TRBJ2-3	CARETGGDTQYF	TGTGCCAGAGAGACAGGGGGAGATACGCAGTATTTT
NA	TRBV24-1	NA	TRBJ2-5	CATSNRGGETQYF	TGTGCCACCAGTAACAGGGGGGGAGAGACCCAGTACTTC
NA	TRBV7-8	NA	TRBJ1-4	CASSLRQGTTNEKLFF	TGTGCCAGCAGCTTAAGGCAGGGCACAACTAATGAAAAACTGTTTTTT
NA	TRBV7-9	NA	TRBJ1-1	CASSETDTEAFF	TGTGCCAGCAGCGAGACAGACACTGAAGCTTTCTTT
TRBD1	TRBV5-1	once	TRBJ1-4	CASSRNRGDNEKLFF	TGCGCCAGCAGCAGAAACAGGGGGGATAATGAAAAACTGTTTTTT
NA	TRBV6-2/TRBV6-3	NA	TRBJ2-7	CASSWPWTETYEQYF	TGTGCCAGCAGTTGGCCCTGGACAGAAACCTACGAGCAGTACTTC
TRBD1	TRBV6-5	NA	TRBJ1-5	CASSLTGYSNQPQHF	TGTGCCAGCAGCTTGACAGGGTATAGCAATCAGCCCCAGCATTTT
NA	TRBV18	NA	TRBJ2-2	CASSPSESGELFF	TGTGCCAGCTCACCTAGCGAGTCCGGGGAGCTGTTTTTT
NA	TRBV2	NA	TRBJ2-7	CASRGSSYEQYF	TGTGCCAGCCGGGGTAGCTCCTACGAGCAGTACTTC
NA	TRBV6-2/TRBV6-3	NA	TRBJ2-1	CASSGYLGGTYNEQFF	TGTGCCAGCAGCGGTTACCTAGGGGGAACCTACAATGAGCAGTTCTTC
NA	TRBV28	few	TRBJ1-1	CASSPVDMNTEAFF	TGTGCCAGCAGCCCCGTGGACATGAACACTGAAGCTTTCTTT
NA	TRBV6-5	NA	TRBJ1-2	CANYGRDISNYGYTF	TGTGCCAACTATGGCCGGGACATTTCTAACTATGGCTACACCTTC
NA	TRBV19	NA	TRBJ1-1	CASSPVGVLNTEAFF	TGTGCCAGTAGTCCGGTTGGAGTGTTGAACACTGAAGCTTTCTTT
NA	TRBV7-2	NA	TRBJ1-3	CASSLEAGIRNTIYF	TGTGCCAGCAGCTTAGAAGCAGGGATCAGAAACACCATATATTTT
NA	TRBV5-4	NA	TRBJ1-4	CASSFGGADEKLFF	TGTGCCAGCAGCTTTGGGGGGGCGGACGAAAAACTGTTTTTT
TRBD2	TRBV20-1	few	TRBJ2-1	CSAKTSDEQFF	TGCAGTGCGAAGACTAGCGATGAGCAGTTCTTC
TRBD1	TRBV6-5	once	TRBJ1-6	CASSDRGNSPLHF	TGTGCCAGCAGCGACAGGGGGAATTCACCCCTCCACTTT
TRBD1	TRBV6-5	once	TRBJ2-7	CASSSIEGAAEQYF	TGTGCCAGCAGCTCCATCGAGGGGGCGGCCGAGCAGTACTTC
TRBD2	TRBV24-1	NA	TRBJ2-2	CATSDRFGTTNTGELFF	TGTGCCACCAGTGACCGATTCGGGACTACGAACACCGGGGAGCTGTTTTTT
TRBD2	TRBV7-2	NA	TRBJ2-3	CASSRSMLAGTDTQYF	TGTGCCAGCAGCCGGTCGATGTTAGCGGGGACAGATACGCAGTATTTT
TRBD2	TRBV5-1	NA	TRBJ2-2	CASSLALAGFGTGELFF	TGCGCCAGCAGCTTGGCTTTAGCGGGGTTCGGCACCGGGGAGCTGTTTTTT
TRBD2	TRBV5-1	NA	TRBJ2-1	CASSLIGSGQSSYNEQFF	TGCGCCAGCAGCTTGATTGGTAGCGGGCAAAGCTCCTACAATGAGCAGTTCTTC
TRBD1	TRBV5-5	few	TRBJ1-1	CASSLKTGAYTEAFF	TGTGCCAGCAGCCTAAAGACAGGGGCGTACACTGAAGCTTTCTTT
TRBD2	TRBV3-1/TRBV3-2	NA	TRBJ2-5	CASSQEGTKETQYF	TGTGCCAGCAGCCAAGAAGGGACTAAAGAGACCCAGTACTTC
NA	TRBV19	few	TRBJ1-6	CASSSQDTANSPLHF	TGTGCCAGTAGTTCACAGGACACAGCTAATTCACCCCTCCACTTT
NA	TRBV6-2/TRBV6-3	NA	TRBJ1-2	CASSQGTVRTYGYTF	TGTGCCAGCAGTCAGGGGACGGTAAGGACGTATGGCTACACCTTC
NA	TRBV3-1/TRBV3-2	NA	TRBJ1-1	CASSPTQTGEAFF	TGTGCCAGCAGCCCCACCCAGACAGGAGAAGCTTTCTTT
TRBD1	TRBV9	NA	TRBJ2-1	CASSPGTGEYNEQFF	TGTGCCAGCAGCCCGGGGACAGGGGAATACAATGAGCAGTTCTTC
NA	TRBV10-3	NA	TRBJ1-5	CAISASGTLSNQPQHF	TGTGCCATCAGCGCCTCAGGGACACTTAGCAATCAGCCCCAGCATTTT